A selection of T cell receptor beta chains follows, all from one sample in a study of T cell responses to AZD1222 COVID-19 vaccine. The repertoire was sequenced with immunoSEQ multiplex PCR; TCRdb's copy has only in-frame clones and lacks some. The sample shows approximately 130,000 clones, about 93% of them seen only once. Here the sequenced sample was peripheral blood, taken on day 0 of AZD1222 vaccination. These receptors all stem from an adult in good health. The CDR3 runs from the conserved cysteine through the conserved F or W. A D gene is named only where the DNA matches it firmly.

v_call d_call cdr3_aa
TRBV7-9 - CASRSLKGRDSPLHF
TRBV6-5 - CASSYREGANTEAFF
TRBV6-1 TRBD1 CASSERQGGANYGYTF
TRBV5-5 TRBD1 CASSLQGGGYTF
TRBV20-1 - CSAGPGSTKYF
TRBV3-1/TRBV3-2 TRBD1 CASSPRTGVSEKLFF
TRBV19 - CASSPTVPPNEKLFF
TRBV9 - CASSVDGFSNQPQHF
TRBV4-1 - CASSLGGGYTF
TRBV5-4 - CASSFPGSDYGYTF
TRBV5-5 - CASSPLGLGQYF
TRBV7-9 - CASSPGGTVREQYF
TRBV4-1 - CASSQTGTQNTEAFF
TRBV6-5 - CASSYSKPTEAFF
TRBV2 TRBD1 CASSDPQGVANQPQHF
TRBV10-3 - CAISESTGSYEQYF
TRBV4-1 TRBD1 CASSQSTGVTGELFF
TRBV5-1 - CASSPDNYGYTF
TRBV5-6 TRBD1 CASSLGQGADQPQHF
TRBV19 TRBD2 CASSSPGLATYEQYF
TRBV3-1/TRBV3-2 TRBD1 CASSQQGGSTEAFF
TRBV12-3/TRBV12-4 - CASKRGPNYGYTF
TRBV7-6 - CASSSWTAGQPQHF
TRBV7-9 - CASSLKGRGLNTGELFF
TRBV9 TRBD1 CASSASGGQGGYEQYF
TRBV18 - CASSPQPGYQPQHF
TRBV29-1 - CSTWGDSGNTIYF
TRBV2 TRBD2 CASSGLAGTSDTQYF
TRBV10-3 TRBD1 CAISAGQTDRNTIYF
TRBV11-2 - CASSLSPNYGYTF
TRBV18 - CASSPPGSYEQYF
TRBV4-1 TRBD1 CASSPRTGQTPGNTIYF
TRBV6-5 - CASSPPGMNTEAFF
TRBV30 - CAWKYYGYTF
TRBV7-2 - CASSLAVGGAGEYGYTF
TRBV11-2 - CASSLDLIQGSYGYTF
TRBV5-1 TRBD1 CASSTGQGAGGYTF
TRBV5-4 - CASSLGPRGNQPQHF
TRBV30 - CAWSVGGTEAFF
TRBV5-8 - CASSLGFGQRDYNEQFF
TRBV18 - CASSPLEDSPLHF
TRBV2 TRBD1 CASSEGRWDRGENFSNQPQHF